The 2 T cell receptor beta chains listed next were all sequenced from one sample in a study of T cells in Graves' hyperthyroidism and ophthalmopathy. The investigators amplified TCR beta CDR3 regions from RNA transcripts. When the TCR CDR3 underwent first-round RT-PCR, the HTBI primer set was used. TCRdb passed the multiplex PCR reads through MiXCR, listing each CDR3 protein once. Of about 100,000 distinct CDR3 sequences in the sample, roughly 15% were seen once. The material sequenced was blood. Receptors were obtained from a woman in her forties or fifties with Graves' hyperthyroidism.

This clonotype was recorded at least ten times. The CDR3 DNA sequence: TGTGCCAGCAGCAACACCGGGACTACGAGCTCCTACGAGCAGTACTTC. Protein: CASSNTGTTSSYEQYF. V gene TRBV13 combines with J gene TRBJ2-7; TRBD2 matches at 7 bases. With 5 bases clipped from V and 0 bases from J, the junction kept 10 bases outside the gene matches. Germline V gene data show CDR1 as PRHDT and CDR2 as FYEKMQ (reference sequence). There are 16 residues in the CDR3.

This CDR3 is CSAREREGGGGGAQYF. The CDR3, as DNA: TGCAGTGCTAGGGAGCGGGAGGGGGGGGGGGGAGGGGCCCAGTACTTC. The gene calls are TRBV20-1 and TRBJ2-5; the match to TRBD2 covers 10 bases. V was clipped by 3 bases and J by 9 bases; unmatched bases: 16. This CDR3 is 16 amino acids long. Germline V gives CDR1 DFQATT, CDR2 SNEGSKA (reference sequence).